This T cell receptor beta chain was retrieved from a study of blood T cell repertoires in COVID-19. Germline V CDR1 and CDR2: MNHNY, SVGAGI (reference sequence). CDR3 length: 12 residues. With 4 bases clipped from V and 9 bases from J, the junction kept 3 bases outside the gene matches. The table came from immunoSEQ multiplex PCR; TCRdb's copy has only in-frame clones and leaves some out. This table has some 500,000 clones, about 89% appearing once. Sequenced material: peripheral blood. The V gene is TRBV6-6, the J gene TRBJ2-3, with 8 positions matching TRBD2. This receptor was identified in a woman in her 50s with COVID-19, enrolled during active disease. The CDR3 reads CASSSGLETQYF. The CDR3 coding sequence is TGTGCCAGCAGTTCGGGACTAGAGACGCAGTATTTT.